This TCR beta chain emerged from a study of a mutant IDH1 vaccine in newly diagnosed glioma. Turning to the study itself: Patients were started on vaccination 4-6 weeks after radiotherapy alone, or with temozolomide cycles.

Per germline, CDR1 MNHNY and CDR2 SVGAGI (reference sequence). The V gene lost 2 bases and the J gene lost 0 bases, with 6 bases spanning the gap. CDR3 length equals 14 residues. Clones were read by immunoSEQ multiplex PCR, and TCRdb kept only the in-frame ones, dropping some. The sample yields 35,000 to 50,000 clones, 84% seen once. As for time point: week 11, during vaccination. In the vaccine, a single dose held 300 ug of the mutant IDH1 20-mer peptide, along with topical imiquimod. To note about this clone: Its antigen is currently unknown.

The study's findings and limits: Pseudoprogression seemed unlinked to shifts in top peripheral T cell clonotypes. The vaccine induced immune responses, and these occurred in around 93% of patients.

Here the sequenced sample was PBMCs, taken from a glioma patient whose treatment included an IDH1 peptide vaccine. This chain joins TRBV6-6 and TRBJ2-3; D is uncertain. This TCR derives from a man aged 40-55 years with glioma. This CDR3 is CASSYSTSTDTQYF. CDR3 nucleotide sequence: TGTGCCAGCAGTTACAGCACTAGCACAGATACGCAGTATTTT.